This TCR beta chain was recovered during a study of blood T cell repertoires in COVID-19. Turning to the study itself: There were acute and convalescent COVID-19 samples, and they came from the United States, Italy and Spain. From T cells, B-cell-depleted T cells, or PBMCs came the material, which was cDNA or gDNA.

Under the authors' procedure: Nucleated cell number was recorded as an estimate derived from reference gene primer amplification. Measured with immunoSEQ multiplex PCR; TCRdb has only the in-frame clones, and not every one. The V and J calls and clone size were taken over from that table, and D and trimming were inferred from the DNA. The sample yields around 250,000 clones, around 82% seen once. Sequences were obtained from peripheral blood. The clonotype originates from a man aged 50-60 years with active or convalescent COVID-19.

The CDR3 coding sequence is TGTGCCAGCAGTCATGAAAGGGGGACAGGGGGGAACACTGAAGCTTTCTTT. Protein sequence: CASSHERGTGGNTEAFF. The chain carries TRBV28 and TRBJ1-1; the match to TRBD1 covers 11 bases. The CDR3 extends over 17 amino acids. Germline assignment: CDR1 MDHEN and CDR2 SYDVKM. V trimming: 5 bases; J trimming: 1 base; junction bases outside the gene matches: 9.